This T cell receptor beta chain was identified during a study of molecular identifiers for immune sequencing clone quantification. Regarding the study as a whole: Roughly 950,000 naive cells reportedly did not prevent detection of spiked Jurkat TCR RNA from one cell. It was shown that clones above 20 RNA copies held over 98% of effector molecules, but under 1% in naive cells.

Germline CDR1 is MNHNS and CDR2 is SASEGT. The CDR3 is made up of 15 amino acids. With 5 bases removed from V and 3 bases from J, the gap between germline ends came to 11 bases. Each CDR3 protein is one row after TCRdb ran MiXCR on the PCR reads. Altogether some 96,000 distinct CDR3 sequences are present, roughly 26% being singletons, with the ten largest covering approximately 0.91%. This clonotype showed up many times. Antigen unknown. The sequence was obtained from a human donor in good health. Some libraries in this study had Jurkat cell RNA spiked in. Sequenced sample: naive CD8+ T cells from blood, with Jurkat cell RNA spiked in. The subset denotes: FACS-sorted CD8+CD4-CCR7+CD45RA+ naive T cells. V gene TRBV6-1 combines with J gene TRBJ1-6; D not resolved. In nucleotides, the CDR3 is TGTGCCAGCAGTAATCCGACAAACTATAATTCACCCCTCCACTTT. Residues: CASSNPTNYNSPLHF.